This passage covers 15 T cell receptor beta chains from one sample sequenced in a study of cytomegalovirus exposure and HLA in healthy donors. PCR primers comprised 60 Vbeta and 13 Jbeta primers. Clones were read by immunoSEQ multiplex PCR, and TCRdb kept only the in-frame ones, dropping some. The sample carries 80,000 to 95,000 clones, about two thirds recorded once. Material for sequencing was PBMCs. These receptors were obtained from a human donor in good health.

This rearrangement joins TRBV27 to TRBJ1-2, with D perhaps matching TRBD1 (5 bases). This CDR3 comprises 14 residues. The V end was cut by 3 bases, the J end by 4 bases, with 12 bases between. Germline V gives CDR1 MNHEY, CDR2 SMNVEV (reference sequence). The chain's CDR3 is CASSFGALGYGYTF. CDR3 DNA: TGTGCCAGCAGTTTTGGGGCCCTTGGCTATGGCTACACCTTC.

The chain carries TRBV7-9 and TRBJ1-6; no reliable D call. The V end lost 3 bases, the J end lost 7 bases, and 10 bases lay between the germline ends. CDR1 is SEHNR, CDR2 FQNEAQ, per germline (reference sequence). The CDR3 runs to 14 residues. CDR3 nucleotides: TGTGCCAGCAGCTTTAGCGGATCAAATTCACCCCTCCACTTT. It specifies CASSFSGSNSPLHF.

The genes are TRBV7-8 and TRBJ2-5; 7 positions agree with TRBD2. V lost 5 bases to trimming and J lost 5 bases; unmatched junction nucleotides: 17. The CDR3 runs 17 residues. Germline V lookup: CDR1 SGHVS, CDR2 FQNEAQ. The CDR3 DNA sequence: TGTGCCAGCAGCCCAAAGTTCGGGGGGTACGATAAGGAGACCCAGTACTTC. It translates to CASSPKFGGYDKETQYF.

This sequence joins TRBV7-9 and TRBJ1-3; D uncertain. Germline assignment: CDR1 SEHNR and CDR2 FQNEAQ (reference sequence). This CDR3 has 14 residues. The V end was cut by 9 bases, the J end by 0 bases, with 12 bases between. In DNA, the CDR3 is TGTGCCAGTCAACGGTTAACCTCTGGAAACACCATATATTTT. This codes for CASQRLTSGNTIYF.

The rearrangement joins TRBV9 to TRBJ2-7, with TRBD2 matching over 8 bases. V gave up 3 bases and J gave up 4 bases; unmatched junction bases: 9. Germline V CDR1 and CDR2: SGDLS, YYNGEE. CDR3 length equals 15 residues. The CDR3 DNA is TGTGCCAGCAGCGCGGCGGGGGGAATCGGGTACGAGCAGTACTTC. Translated, it gives CASSAAGGIGYEQYF.

This clone appeared a few times. The chain couples TRBV19 to TRBJ1-2; D is possibly TRBD1 (6 bases). This CDR3 is 13 amino acids long. Germline V lookup: CDR1 LNHDA, CDR2 SQIVND (reference sequence). Trimming stripped 1 base from V and 7 bases from J, with 10 bases between. CDR3 in DNA: TGTGCCAGTAGTATAGGAGCAGGGGTTGGCTACACCTTC. This gives the protein CASSIGAGVGYTF.

This rearrangement joins TRBV6-5 to TRBJ2-3; D call uncertain. Trimming took 7 bases from V and 0 from J, leaving 14 bases between them. The CDR3 runs 15 residues. CDR1 and CDR2 from the germline V gene are MNHEY and SVGAGI. The CDR3 DNA sequence: TGTGCCAGCAAGACTGAGGCGTTTAGCACAGATACGCAGTATTTT. This sequence encodes CASKTEAFSTDTQYF.

The chain couples TRBV7-2 to TRBJ2-2; 9 nucleotides match TRBD2. Germline V gene lookup returns CDR1 SGHTA and CDR2 FQGNSA. V dropped 4 bases and J dropped 1; count of bases not matched to a gene: 13. The CDR3 loop spans 19 amino acids. CDR3 region: CASSYRAGGLSQNTGELFF. CDR3 DNA: TGTGCCAGCAGCTACCGAGCGGGGGGCCTATCACAGAACACCGGGGAGCTGTTTTTT.

This clone was seen more than once but under ten times. The chain joins TRBV4-3 to TRBJ1-1, with 9 bases matching TRBD1. Trimming removed 3 bases from V and 7 bases from J; junction bases left unmatched: 18. The CDR3 covers 18 residues. Germline V gives CDR1 LGHNA, CDR2 YSLEER. In DNA, the CDR3 is TGCGCCAGCAGCCAGCCAACTAGTCCGACAGGGGGAAGATATGAAGCTTTCTTT. Translating gives CASSQPTSPTGGRYEAFF.

This clone was recorded a few times. This chain uses TRBV7-2 with TRBJ1-1; TRBD1 matches at 8 bases. This CDR3 region has 15 residues. Per the germline V gene, CDR1 is SGHTA and CDR2 is FQGNSA. The trim removed 3 bases at V and 2 bases at J, leaving 5 bases unmatched. This chain's CDR3 is CASSFMTGVNTEAFF. The CDR3 DNA is TGTGCCAGCAGCTTTATGACAGGGGTAAACACTGAAGCTTTCTTT.

The chain is built from TRBV19 and TRBJ1-5, with D perhaps matching TRBD1 (5 bases). The CDR3 consists of 11 residues. V was pared by 6 bases and J by 6 bases, with 6 bases between. Germline loops: CDR1 LNHDA, CDR2 SQIVND (reference sequence). Written as DNA, the CDR3 is TGTGCCAGTAGGGGGGGTCAGCCCCAGCATTTT. It specifies CASRGGQPQHF.

The rearrangement uses TRBV2 and TRBJ2-1, with D tentatively TRBD1 (6 bases). The V and J ends lost 6 bases and 6 bases respectively, with 18 bases between them. There are 15 residues in the CDR3. Germline values: CDR1 SNHLY, CDR2 FYNNEI. CDR3 in DNA: TGTGCCAGCAGGACCGACAGGCAAGGGGTCAATGAGCAGTTCTTC. Amino acids: CASRTDRQGVNEQFF.

The CDR3 bases are TGCGCCAGCAGCCAAACGAGCGGGGGGGAGGGCACAGATACGCAGTATTTT. It encodes CASSQTSGGEGTDTQYF. V and J are TRBV4-3 and TRBJ2-3, with TRBD2 identical over 10 bases. After removal of 2 bases from V and 1 base from J, the junction contained 6 bases not matched to a gene. Germline V lookup: CDR1 LGHNA, CDR2 YSLEER. CDR3 length: 17 amino acids.

The V gene is TRBV29-1, the J gene TRBJ2-5; TRBD1 agrees at 8 bases. CDR1 and CDR2 (germline): SQVTM, ANQGSEA. The CDR3 sequence is 15 residues long. V was clipped by 3 bases and J by 5 bases; unmatched bases: 11. In DNA, the CDR3 is TGCAGCGTTGAGAAAAGACAGGGGTTGTTGGAGACCCAGTACTTC. Residues: CSVEKRQGLLETQYF.

This chain uses TRBV30 with TRBJ2-3; possible D gene TRBD1, 5 bases. The ends were cut back, 1 base at V and 2 bases at J, with 13 bases in the middle. This CDR3 has 15 amino acids. Germline values: CDR1 GTSNPN, CDR2 SVGIG (reference sequence). Written as DNA, the CDR3 is TGTGCCTGGAGTGGGGCTAGGGGTTTCACAGATACGCAGTATTTT. Protein sequence: CAWSGARGFTDTQYF.